The 8 T cell receptor beta chains below all came from one sample that was sequenced in a study of blood T cell repertoires in COVID-19. Repertoires were generated with immunoSEQ multiplex PCR, while TCRdb's copy carries only in-frame clones and drops some. The table has 200,000 to 250,000 clones, around 87% seen once. Sequencing was performed on peripheral blood. The source of these receptors is a woman aged 50 to 65 with COVID-19, enrolled during active disease.

The V and J genes are TRBV11-3 and TRBJ2-6; 7 nucleotides match TRBD2. The CDR3 sequence is 19 residues long. Germline trimming cut 2 bases from V and 4 bases from J; bases unmatched to any gene: 14. Germline V gene data show CDR1 as SGHNT and CDR2 as YENEEA. As DNA, the CDR3 is TGTGCCAGCAGCTTACTAACGGGGGGTTCCCTGGTGGGGGCCAACGTCCTGACTTTC. Protein product: CASSLLTGGSLVGANVLTF.

V is TRBV12-3 or TRBV12-4 and J is TRBJ1-6; possible D gene TRBD1, 6 bases. The CDR3 has 13 amino acids. The germline V and J ends were trimmed by 7 bases and 9 bases, with 13 bases remaining between them. The CDR3 loop reads CASTLGGASPLHF. CDR3 nucleotide sequence: TGTGCCAGCACCCTTGGGGGGGCTTCACCCCTCCACTTT.

This rearrangement joins TRBV27 to TRBJ1-3; D gene uncertain. The CDR3 has 14 residues. V was trimmed by 9 bases and J by 4 bases, leaving 16 bases between them. Germline lookup yields CDR1 MNHEY and CDR2 SMNVEV (reference sequence). The CDR3 region is CASVERIGGNTIYF. The CDR3 nucleotides read TGTGCCAGTGTCGAGAGGATTGGCGGAAACACCATATATTTT.

V is TRBV6-5 and J is TRBJ2-3, with TRBD1 matching 7 bases. The ends lost 2 bases at V and 6 bases at J; junction bases unmatched: 2. Germline CDR1 reads MNHEY; CDR2 reads SVGAGI. CDR3 length: 13 residues. CDR3 amino acids: CASSYTGEDTQYF. The CDR3 DNA reads TGTGCCAGCAGTTACACAGGGGAGGATACGCAGTATTTT.

The genes are TRBV28 and TRBJ1-6, with D unresolved. Trimming took off 3 bases at V and 7 bases at J, with 10 bases between the two ends. The V gene's germline CDR1 is MDHEN and CDR2 SYDVKM. The CDR3 loop spans 14 amino acids. This CDR3 reads CASSFRLLNSPLHF. The CDR3 region has the DNA TGTGCCAGCAGTTTCAGGCTTTTGAATTCACCCCTCCACTTT.

A few counts support this clone. The rearrangement joins TRBV7-2 to TRBJ2-1, with TRBD2 matching 10 bases. With 5 bases clipped from V and 6 bases from J, the junction kept 16 bases outside the gene matches. Germline-derived CDR1 and CDR2 are SGHTA and FQGNSA. The length of the CDR3 is 18 residues. CDR3 protein: CASSVDRPLAGVTNEQFF. In nucleotides, the CDR3 is TGTGCCAGCAGCGTGGATCGGCCTCTAGCGGGGGTTACCAATGAGCAGTTCTTC.

The rearrangement uses TRBV6-6 and TRBJ1-5, with D perhaps matching TRBD1 (5 bases). Germline V gene data show CDR1 as MNHNY and CDR2 as SVGAGI (reference sequence). V was shortened by 5 bases and J by 8 bases, with 7 bases between the two germline ends. CDR3 size: 11 residues. CDR3 sequence reads: CASSQGEPQHF. The CDR3 DNA sequence: TGTGCCAGCAGTCAAGGGGAGCCCCAGCATTTT.

V usage is TRBV7-2 and J usage is TRBJ2-7, with 7 nucleotides matching TRBD1. The ends lost 2 bases at V and 5 bases at J; junction bases unmatched: 9. There are 15 residues in the CDR3. Germline V gives CDR1 SGHTA, CDR2 FQGNSA. CDR3 residues: CASSLSTGTSDEQYF. The CDR3 bases are TGTGCCAGCAGCTTATCGACAGGGACCTCGGACGAGCAGTACTTC.